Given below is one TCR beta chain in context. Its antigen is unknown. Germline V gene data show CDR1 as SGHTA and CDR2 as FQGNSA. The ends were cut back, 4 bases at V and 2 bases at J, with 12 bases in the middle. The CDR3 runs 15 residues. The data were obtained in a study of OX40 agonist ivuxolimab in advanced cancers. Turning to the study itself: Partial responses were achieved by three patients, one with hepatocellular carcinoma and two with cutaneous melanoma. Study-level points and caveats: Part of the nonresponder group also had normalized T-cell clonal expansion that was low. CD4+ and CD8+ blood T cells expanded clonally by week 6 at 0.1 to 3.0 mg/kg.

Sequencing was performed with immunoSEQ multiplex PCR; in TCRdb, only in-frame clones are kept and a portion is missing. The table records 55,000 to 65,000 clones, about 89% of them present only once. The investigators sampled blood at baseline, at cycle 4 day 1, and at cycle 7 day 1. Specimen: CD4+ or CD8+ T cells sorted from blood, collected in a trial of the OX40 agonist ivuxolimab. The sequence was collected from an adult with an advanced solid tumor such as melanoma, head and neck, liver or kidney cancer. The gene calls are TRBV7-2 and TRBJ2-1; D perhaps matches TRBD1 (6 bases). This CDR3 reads CASSSLGDTYNEQFF. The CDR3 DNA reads TGTGCCAGCAGCTCATTGGGGGACACCTACAATGAGCAGTTCTTC.